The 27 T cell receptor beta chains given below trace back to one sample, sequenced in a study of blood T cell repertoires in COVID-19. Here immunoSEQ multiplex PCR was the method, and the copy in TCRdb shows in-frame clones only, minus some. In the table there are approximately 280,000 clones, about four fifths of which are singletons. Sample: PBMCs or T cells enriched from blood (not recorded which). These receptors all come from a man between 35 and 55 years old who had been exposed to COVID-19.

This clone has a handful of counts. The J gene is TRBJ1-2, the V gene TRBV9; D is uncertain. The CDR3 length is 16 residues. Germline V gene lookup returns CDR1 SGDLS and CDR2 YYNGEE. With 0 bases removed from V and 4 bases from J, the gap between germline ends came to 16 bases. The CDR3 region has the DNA TGTGCCAGCAGCGTAGGTCTGGTCGCGGATTCCTATGGCTACACCTTC. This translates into CASSVGLVADSYGYTF.

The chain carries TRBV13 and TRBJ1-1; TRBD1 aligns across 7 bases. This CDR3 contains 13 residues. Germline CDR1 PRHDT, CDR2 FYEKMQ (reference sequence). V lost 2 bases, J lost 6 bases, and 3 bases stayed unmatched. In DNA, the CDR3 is TGTGCCAGCAGCTTACAGGGGGTCGCTGAAGCTTTCTTT. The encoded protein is CASSLQGVAEAFF.

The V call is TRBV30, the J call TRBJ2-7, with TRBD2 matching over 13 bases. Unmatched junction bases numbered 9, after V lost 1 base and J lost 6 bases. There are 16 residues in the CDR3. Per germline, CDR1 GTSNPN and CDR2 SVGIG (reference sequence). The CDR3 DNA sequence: TGTGCCTGGAGTGGTTCAAGGACTAGCGGGAGTCTCGAGCAGTACTTC. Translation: CAWSGSRTSGSLEQYF.

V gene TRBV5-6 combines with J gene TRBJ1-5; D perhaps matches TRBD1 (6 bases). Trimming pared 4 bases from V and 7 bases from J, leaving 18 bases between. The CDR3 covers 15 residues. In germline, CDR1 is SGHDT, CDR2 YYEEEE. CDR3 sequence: CASSLGGHGGQPQHF. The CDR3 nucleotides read TGTGCCAGCAGCCTAGGGGGACACGGCGGGCAGCCCCAGCATTTT. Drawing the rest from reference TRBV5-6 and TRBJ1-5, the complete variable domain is DAGVTQSPTHLIKTRGQQVTLRCSPKSGHDTVSWYQQALGQGPQFIFQYYEEEERQRGNFPDRFSGHQFPNYSSELNVNALLLGDSALYLCASSLGGHGGQPQHFGDGTRLSIL.

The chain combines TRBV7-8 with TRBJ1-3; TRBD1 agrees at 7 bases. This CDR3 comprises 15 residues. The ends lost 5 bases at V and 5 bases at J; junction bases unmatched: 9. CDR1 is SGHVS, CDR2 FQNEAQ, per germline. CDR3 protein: CASSPTGTARNTIYF. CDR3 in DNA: TGTGCCAGCAGCCCAACCGGGACAGCGAGAAACACCATATATTTT.

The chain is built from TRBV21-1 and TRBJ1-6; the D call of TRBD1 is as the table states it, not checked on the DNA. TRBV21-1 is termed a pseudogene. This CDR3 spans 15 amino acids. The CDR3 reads CASLTGSYGDSPLHF. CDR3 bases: TGTGCCAGCCTGACAGGCTCCTATGGGGATTCACCCCTCCACTTT.

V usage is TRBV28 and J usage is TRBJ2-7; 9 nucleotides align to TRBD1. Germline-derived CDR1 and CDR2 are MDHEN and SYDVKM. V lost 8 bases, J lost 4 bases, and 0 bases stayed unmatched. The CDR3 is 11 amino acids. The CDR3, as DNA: TGTGCCAGCGGACAGGGGTACGAGCAGTACTTC. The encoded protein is CASGQGYEQYF.

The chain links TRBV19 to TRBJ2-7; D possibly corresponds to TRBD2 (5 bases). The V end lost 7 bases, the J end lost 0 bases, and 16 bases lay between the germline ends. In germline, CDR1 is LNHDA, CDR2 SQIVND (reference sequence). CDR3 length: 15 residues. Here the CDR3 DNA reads TGTGCCAGTATGGAGCGCGGGCAGGCCTCCTACGAGCAGTACTTC. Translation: CASMERGQASYEQYF.

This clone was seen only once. The CDR3 coding sequence is TGTGCCACCAGTAAAGAGGGCTATGGCTACACCTTC. Translation gives CATSKEGYGYTF. This rearrangement joins TRBV24-1 to TRBJ1-2, with D hard to call. The CDR3 loop spans 12 amino acids. Looked up from germline, CDR1 is KGHDR and CDR2 is SFDVKD. V was shortened by 6 bases and J by 4 bases, with 8 bases between the two germline ends.

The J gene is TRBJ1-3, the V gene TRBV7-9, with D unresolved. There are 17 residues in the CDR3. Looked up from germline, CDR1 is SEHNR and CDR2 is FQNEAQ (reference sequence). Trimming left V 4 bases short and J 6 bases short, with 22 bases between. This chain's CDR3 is CASSYLPGQDFENTIYF. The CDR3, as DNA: TGTGCCAGCAGCTATCTCCCGGGTCAGGACTTTGAAAACACCATATATTTT. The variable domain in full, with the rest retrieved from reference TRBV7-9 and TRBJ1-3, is DTGVSQNPRHKITKRGQNVTFRCDPISEHNRLYWYRQTLGQGPEFLTYFQNEAQLEKSRLLSDRFSAERPKGSFSTLEIQRTEQGDSAMYLCASSYLPGQDFENTIYFGEGSWLTVV.

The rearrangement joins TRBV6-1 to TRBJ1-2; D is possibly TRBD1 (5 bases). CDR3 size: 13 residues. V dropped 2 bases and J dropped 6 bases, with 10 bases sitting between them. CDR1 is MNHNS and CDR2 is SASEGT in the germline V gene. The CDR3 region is CASSERQGHGYTF. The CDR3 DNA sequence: TGTGCCAGCAGTGAAAGGCAGGGCCATGGCTACACCTTC.

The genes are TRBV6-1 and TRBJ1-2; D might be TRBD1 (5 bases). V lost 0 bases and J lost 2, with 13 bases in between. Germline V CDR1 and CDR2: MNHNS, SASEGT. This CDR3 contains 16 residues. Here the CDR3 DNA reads TGTGCCAGCAGTGAAGCGCTTGACAGTGGAAACTATGGCTACACCTTC. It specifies CASSEALDSGNYGYTF.

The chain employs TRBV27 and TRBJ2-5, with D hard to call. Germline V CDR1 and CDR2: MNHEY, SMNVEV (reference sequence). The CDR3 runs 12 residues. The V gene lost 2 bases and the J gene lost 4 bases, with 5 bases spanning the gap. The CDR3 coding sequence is TGTGCCAGCAGTTTACCCTCAGAGACCCAGTACTTC. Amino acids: CASSLPSETQYF.

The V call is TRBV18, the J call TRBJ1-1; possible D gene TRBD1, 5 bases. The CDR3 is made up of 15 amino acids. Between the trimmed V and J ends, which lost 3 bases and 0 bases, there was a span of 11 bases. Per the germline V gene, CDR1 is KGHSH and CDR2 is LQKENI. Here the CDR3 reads CASSPLPTVNTEAFF. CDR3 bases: TGTGCCAGCTCACCCTTACCGACAGTGAACACTGAAGCTTTCTTT.

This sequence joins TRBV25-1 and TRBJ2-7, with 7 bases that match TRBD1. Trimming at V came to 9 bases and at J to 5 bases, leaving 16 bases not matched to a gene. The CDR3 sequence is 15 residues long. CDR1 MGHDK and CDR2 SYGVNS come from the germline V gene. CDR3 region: CASVSPFRGIDEQYF. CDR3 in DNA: TGTGCCAGTGTCTCCCCCTTCAGGGGGATCGACGAGCAGTACTTC.

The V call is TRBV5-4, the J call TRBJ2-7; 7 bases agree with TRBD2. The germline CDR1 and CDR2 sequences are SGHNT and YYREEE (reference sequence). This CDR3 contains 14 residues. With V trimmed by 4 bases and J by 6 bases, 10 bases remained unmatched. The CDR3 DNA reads TGTGCCAGCAGCACGCCGGGGACTAACTTCGAGCAGTACTTC. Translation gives CASSTPGTNFEQYF.

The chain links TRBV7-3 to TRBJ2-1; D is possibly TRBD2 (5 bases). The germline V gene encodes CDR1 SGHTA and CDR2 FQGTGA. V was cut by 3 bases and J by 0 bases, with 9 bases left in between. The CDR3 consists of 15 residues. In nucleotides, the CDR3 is TGTGCCAGCAGCTTCGACCGGGGCTCCTACAATGAGCAGTTCTTC. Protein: CASSFDRGSYNEQFF.

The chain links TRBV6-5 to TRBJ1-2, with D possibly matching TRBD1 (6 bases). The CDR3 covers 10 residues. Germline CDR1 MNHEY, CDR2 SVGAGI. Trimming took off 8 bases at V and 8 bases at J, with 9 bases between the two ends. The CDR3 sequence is CASRGGGYTF. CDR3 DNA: TGTGCCAGCCGGGGGGGCGGCTACACCTTC.

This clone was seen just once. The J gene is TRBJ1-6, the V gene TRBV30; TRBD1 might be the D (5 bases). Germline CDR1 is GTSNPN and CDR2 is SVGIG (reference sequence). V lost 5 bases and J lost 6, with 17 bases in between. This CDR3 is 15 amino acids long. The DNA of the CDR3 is TGTGCCTGGCGGTCGGGGGAATTTTCTAATTCACCCCTCCACTTT. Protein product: CAWRSGEFSNSPLHF.

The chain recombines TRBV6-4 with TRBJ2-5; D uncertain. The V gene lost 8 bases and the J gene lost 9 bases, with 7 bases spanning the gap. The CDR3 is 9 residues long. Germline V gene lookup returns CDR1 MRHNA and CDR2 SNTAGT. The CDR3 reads CASPTAQYF. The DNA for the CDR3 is TGTGCCAGCCCCACGGCCCAGTACTTC.

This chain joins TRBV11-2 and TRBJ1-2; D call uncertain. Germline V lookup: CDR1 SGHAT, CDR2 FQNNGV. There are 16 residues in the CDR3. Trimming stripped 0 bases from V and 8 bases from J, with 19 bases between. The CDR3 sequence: CASSLDPTPPSGGYTF. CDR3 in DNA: TGTGCCAGCAGCTTAGATCCCACGCCACCATCGGGGGGCTACACCTTC.

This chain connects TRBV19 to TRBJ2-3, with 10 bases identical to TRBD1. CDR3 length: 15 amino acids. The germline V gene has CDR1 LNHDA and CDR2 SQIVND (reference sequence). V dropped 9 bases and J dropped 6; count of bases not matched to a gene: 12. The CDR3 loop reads CASQPGQGPGDTQYF. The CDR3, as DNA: TGTGCCAGCCAACCGGGACAGGGGCCTGGGGATACGCAGTATTTT.

CDR3 sequence: CASSFGRGRAHSYEQYF. The CDR3 DNA reads TGTGCCAGCAGCTTTGGTCGCGGGAGGGCCCATTCCTACGAGCAGTACTTC. The J gene is TRBJ2-7, the V gene TRBV5-7; TRBD2 aligns across 9 bases. TRBV5-7 carries the ORF label, with uncertain function. This CDR3 region has 17 residues. The ends lost 2 bases at V and 1 base at J; junction bases unmatched: 10.

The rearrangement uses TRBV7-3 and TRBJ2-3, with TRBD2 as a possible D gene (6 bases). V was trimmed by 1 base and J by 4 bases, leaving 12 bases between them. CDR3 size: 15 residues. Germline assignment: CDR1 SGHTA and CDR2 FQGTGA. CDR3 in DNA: TGTGCCAGCAGCTTAATGGGGAGACTAGCAGATACGCAGTATTTT. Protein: CASSLMGRLADTQYF.

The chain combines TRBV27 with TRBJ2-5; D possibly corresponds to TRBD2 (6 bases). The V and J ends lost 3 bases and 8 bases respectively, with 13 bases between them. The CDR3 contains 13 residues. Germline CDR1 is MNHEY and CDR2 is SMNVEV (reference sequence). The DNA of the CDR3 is TGTGCCAGCAGTTTGTCGGGGCGGGGTACCCAGTACTTC. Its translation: CASSLSGRGTQYF.

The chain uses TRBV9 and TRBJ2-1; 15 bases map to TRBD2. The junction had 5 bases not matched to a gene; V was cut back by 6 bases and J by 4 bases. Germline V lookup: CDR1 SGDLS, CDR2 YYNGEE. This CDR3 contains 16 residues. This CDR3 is CASNPGTSGRYNEQFF. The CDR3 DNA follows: TGTGCCAGCAACCCCGGGACTAGCGGGAGGTACAATGAGCAGTTCTTC.

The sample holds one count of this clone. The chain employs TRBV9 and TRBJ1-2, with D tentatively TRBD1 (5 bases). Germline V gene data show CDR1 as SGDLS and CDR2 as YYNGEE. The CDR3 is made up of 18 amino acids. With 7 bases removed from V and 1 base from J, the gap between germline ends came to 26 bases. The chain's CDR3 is CASRLVQGGLEVNYGYTF. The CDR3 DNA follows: TGTGCCAGCCGACTGGTCCAGGGCGGTTTAGAGGTTAACTATGGCTACACCTTC.